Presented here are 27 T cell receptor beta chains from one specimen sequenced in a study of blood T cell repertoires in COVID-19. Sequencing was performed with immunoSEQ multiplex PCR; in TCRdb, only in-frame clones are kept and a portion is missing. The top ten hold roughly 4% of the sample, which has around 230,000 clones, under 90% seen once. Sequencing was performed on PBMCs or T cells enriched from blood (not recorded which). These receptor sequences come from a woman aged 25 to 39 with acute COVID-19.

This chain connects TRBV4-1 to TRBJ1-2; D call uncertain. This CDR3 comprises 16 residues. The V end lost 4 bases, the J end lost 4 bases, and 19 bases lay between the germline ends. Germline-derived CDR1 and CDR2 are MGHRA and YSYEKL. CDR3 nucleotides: TGCGCCAGCAGCCGGTGGCCAAAGAGGTCGACCTATGGCTACACCTTC. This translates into CASSRWPKRSTYGYTF.

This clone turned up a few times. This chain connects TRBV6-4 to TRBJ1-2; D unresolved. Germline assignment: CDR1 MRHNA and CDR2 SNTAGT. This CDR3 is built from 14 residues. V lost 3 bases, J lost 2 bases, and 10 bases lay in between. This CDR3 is CASSEEAWNYGYTF. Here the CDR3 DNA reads TGTGCCAGCAGTGAGGAGGCATGGAACTATGGCTACACCTTC.

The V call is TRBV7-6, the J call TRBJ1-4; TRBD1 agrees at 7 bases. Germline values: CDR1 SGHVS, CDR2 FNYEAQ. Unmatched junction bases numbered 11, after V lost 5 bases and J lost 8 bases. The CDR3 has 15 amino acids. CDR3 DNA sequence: TGTGCCAGCAGCGCGCGACAGGGATTGTACGAAAAACTGTTTTTT. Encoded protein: CASSARQGLYEKLFF. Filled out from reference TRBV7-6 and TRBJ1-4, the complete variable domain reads GAGVSQSPRYKVTKRGQDVALRCDPISGHVSLYWYRQALGQGPEFLTYFNYEAQQDKSGLPNDRFSAERPEGSISTLTIQRTEQRDSAMYRCASSARQGLYEKLFFGSGTQLSVL.

CDR3 coding DNA: TGTGCCAGCAGCGACCGGGGGAATACGGACATCGGAAACACCATATATTTT. It codes for CASSDRGNTDIGNTIYF. The chain employs TRBV6-2 or TRBV6-3 and TRBJ1-3, with D perhaps matching TRBD1 (5 bases). The V end was cut by 6 bases, the J end by 4 bases, with 22 bases between. Germline V gene data show CDR1 as MNHEY and CDR2 as SVGEGT. CDR3 size: 17 residues.

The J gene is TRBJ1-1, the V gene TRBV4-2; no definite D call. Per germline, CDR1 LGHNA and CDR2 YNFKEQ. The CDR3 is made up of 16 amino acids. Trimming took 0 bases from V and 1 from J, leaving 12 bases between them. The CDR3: CASSQDRPEGNTEAFF. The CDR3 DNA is TGTGCCAGCAGCCAAGACCGTCCCGAGGGGAACACTGAAGCTTTCTTT.

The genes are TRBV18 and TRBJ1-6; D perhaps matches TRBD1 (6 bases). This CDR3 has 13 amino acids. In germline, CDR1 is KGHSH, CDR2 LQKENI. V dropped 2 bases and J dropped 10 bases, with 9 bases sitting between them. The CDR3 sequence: CASSPGGESPLHF. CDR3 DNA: TGTGCCAGCTCACCAGGGGGCGAATCACCCCTCCACTTT.

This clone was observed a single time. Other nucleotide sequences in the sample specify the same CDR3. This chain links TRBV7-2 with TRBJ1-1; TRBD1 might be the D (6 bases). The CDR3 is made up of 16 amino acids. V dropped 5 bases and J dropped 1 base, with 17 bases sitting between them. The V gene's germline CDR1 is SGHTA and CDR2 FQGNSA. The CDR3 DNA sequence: TGTGCCAGCAGCCTCGGCGGGGGAGGGGGGAACACTGAAGCTTTCTTT. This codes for CASSLGGGGGNTEAFF.

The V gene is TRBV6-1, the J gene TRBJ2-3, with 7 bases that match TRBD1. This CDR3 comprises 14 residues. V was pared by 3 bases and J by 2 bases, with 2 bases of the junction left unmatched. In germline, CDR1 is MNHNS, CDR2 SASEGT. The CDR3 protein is CASSEGQFTDTQYF. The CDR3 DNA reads TGTGCCAGCAGTGAGGGACAGTTCACAGATACGCAGTATTTT.

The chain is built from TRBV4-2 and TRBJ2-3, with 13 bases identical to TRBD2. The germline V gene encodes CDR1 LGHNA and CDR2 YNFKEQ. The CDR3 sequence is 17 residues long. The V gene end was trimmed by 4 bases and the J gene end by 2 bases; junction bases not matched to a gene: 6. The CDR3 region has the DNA TGTGCCAGCAGCCGAGGGACTAGCGGGGAATCCACAGATACGCAGTATTTT. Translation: CASSRGTSGESTDTQYF.

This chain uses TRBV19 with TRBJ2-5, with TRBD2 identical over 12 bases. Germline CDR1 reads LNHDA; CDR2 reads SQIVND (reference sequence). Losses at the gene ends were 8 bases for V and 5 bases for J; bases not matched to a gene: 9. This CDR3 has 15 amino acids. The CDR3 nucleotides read TGTGCCAGTCGACTAGCGGGGGAGGGAGCGGAGACCCAGTACTTC. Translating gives CASRLAGEGAETQYF.

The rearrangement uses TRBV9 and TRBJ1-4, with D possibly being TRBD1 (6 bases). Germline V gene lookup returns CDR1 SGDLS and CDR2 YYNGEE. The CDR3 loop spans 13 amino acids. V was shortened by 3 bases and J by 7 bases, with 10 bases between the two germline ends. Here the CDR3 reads CASSDGTPEKLFF. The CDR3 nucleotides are TGTGCCAGCAGCGATGGGACACCTGAAAAACTGTTTTTT.

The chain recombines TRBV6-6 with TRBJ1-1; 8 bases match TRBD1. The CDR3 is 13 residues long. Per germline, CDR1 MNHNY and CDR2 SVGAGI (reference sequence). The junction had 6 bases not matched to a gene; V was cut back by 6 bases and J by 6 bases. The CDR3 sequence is CASRTGQGAEAFF. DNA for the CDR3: TGTGCCAGCAGAACAGGACAGGGCGCTGAAGCTTTCTTT.

This CDR3 is CASRLGHKVTGELFF. CDR3 coding DNA: TGTGCCAGCAGATTGGGACATAAGGTGACCGGGGAGCTGTTTTTT. V usage is TRBV6-5 and J usage is TRBJ2-2; TRBD1 might be the D (6 bases). Germline assignment: CDR1 MNHEY and CDR2 SVGAGI. The CDR3 is 15 residues long. V lost 6 bases and J 5 bases, leaving 16 bases between the germline ends.

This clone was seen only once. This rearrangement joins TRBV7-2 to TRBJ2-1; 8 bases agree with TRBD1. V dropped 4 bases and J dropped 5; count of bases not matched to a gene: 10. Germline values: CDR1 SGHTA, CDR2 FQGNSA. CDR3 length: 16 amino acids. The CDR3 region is CASSWGRGQGNNEQFF. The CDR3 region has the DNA TGTGCCAGCAGCTGGGGTCGTGGACAGGGTAACAATGAGCAGTTCTTC.

The CDR3 reads CASSLDSLGTEAFF. For the CDR3, the DNA is TGCGCCAGCAGCTTAGACTCACTGGGCACTGAAGCTTTCTTT. The rearrangement links TRBV5-1 to TRBJ1-1; D unresolved. With 2 bases removed from V and 4 bases from J, the gap between germline ends came to 12 bases. The germline V gene encodes CDR1 SGHRS and CDR2 YFSETQ. The CDR3 consists of 14 residues.

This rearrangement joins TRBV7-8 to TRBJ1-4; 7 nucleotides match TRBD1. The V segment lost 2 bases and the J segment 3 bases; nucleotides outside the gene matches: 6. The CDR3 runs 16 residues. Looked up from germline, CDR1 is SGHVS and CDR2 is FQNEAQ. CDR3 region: CASSLRGTAANEKLFF. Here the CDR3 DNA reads TGTGCCAGCAGCTTACGAGGGACAGCAGCTAATGAAAAACTGTTTTTT.

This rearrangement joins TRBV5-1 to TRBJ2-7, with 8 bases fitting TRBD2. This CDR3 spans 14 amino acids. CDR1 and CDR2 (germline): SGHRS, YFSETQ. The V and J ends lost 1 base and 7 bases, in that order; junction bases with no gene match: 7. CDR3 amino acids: CASSLTSGQSEQYF. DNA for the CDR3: TGCGCCAGCAGCTTGACTAGCGGCCAGTCGGAGCAGTACTTC.

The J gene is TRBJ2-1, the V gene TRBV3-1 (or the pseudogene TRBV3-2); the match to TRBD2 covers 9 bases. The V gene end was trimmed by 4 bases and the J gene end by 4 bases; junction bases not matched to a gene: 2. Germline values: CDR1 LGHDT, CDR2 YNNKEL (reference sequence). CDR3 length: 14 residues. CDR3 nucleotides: TGTGCCAGCAGCCGGACTAGCGAGTACAATGAGCAGTTCTTC. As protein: CASSRTSEYNEQFF.

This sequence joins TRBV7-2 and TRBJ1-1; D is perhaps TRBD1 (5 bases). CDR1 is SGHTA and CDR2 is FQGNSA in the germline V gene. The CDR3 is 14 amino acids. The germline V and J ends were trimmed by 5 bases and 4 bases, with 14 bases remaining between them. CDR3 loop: CASSPTVGGTEAFF. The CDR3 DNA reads TGTGCCAGCAGCCCGACGGTGGGGGGCACTGAAGCTTTCTTT.

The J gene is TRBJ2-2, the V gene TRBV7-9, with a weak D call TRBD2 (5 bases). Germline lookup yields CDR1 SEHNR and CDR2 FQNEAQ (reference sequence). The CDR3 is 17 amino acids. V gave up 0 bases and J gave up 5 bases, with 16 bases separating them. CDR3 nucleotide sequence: TGTGCCAGCAGCTTAGCCCCGGACTCCTCTCTGACCGGGGAGCTGTTTTTT. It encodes CASSLAPDSSLTGELFF.

The CDR3 sequence is CASSLAGGSSYEQYF. CDR3 sequence (DNA): TGTGCCAGCAGCCTTGCTGGCGGAAGCTCCTACGAGCAGTACTTC. V usage is TRBV5-4 and J usage is TRBJ2-7; D remains ambiguous. The CDR3 is 15 amino acids. CDR1 is SGHNT and CDR2 is YYREEE in the germline V gene (reference sequence). V was pared by 4 bases and J by 0 bases, with 14 bases between.

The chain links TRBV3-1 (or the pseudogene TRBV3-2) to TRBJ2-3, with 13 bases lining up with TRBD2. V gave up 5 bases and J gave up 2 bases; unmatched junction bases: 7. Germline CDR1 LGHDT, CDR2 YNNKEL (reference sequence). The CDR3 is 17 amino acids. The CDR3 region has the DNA TGTGCCAGCAGCTTCGGGACTAGCGGGGTTTTCACAGATACGCAGTATTTT. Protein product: CASSFGTSGVFTDTQYF.

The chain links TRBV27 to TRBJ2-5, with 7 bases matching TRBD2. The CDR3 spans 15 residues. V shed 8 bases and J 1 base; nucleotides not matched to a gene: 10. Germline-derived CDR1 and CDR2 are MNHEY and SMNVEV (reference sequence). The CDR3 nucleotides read TGTGCCAGCCGGCTCCAGCGGGGCGGCCAAGAGACCCAGTACTTC. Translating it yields CASRLQRGGQETQYF.

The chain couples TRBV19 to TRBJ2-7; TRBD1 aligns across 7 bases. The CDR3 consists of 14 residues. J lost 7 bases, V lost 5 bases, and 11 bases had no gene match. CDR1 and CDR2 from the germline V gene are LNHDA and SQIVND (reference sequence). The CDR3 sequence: CASSPTGPVGEQYF. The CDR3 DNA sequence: TGTGCCAGTAGTCCGACAGGGCCTGTAGGGGAGCAGTACTTC.

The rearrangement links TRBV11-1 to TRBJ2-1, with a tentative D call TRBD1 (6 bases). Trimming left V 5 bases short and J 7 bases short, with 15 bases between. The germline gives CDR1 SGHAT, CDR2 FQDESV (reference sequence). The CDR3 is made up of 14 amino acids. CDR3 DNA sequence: TGTGCCAGCAGCCCCTTGGGTCAGGGGAATGAGCAGTTCTTC. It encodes CASSPLGQGNEQFF. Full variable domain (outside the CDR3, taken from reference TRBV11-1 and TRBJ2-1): EAEVAQSPRYKITEKSQAVAFWCDPISGHATLYWYRQILGQGPELLVQFQDESVVDDSQLPKDRFSAERLKGVDSTLKIQPAELGDSAMYLCASSPLGQGNEQFFGPGTRLTVL.

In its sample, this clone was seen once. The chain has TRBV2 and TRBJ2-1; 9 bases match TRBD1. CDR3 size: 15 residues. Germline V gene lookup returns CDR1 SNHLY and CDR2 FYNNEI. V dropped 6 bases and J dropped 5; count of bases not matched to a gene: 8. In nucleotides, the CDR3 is TGTGCCAGCAGGACGGGACAGGGCCTCGACAATGAGCAGTTCTTC. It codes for CASRTGQGLDNEQFF.

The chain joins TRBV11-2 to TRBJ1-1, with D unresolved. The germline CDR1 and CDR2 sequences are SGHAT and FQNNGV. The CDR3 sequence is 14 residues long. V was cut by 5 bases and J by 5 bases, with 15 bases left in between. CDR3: CASSIAGGRTEAFF. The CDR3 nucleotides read TGTGCCAGCAGCATCGCAGGAGGGAGGACTGAAGCTTTCTTT.